The 10 T cell receptor beta chains below all came from one sample that was sequenced in a study of OX40 agonist ivuxolimab in advanced cancers. Profiling relied on immunoSEQ multiplex PCR, and the TCRdb table lists in-frame clones only, not all of them. The data contain 55,000 to 75,000 clones, 70% to 85% of them seen just once; the ten biggest clones take up 9.5% to 13%. Material: CD4+ or CD8+ T cells sorted from blood, obtained in a trial of the OX40 agonist ivuxolimab. Receptors were obtained from an adult with an advanced solid tumor such as melanoma, head and neck, liver or kidney cancer.

The V gene is TRBV18, the J gene TRBJ2-2, with 7 bases lining up with TRBD2. The length of the CDR3 is 14 residues. The germline CDR1 and CDR2 sequences are KGHSH and LQKENI. V dropped 2 bases and J dropped 4; count of bases not matched to a gene: 1. CDR3 nucleotides: TGTGCCAGCTCACCAAGGGAGGGCACCGGGGAGCTGTTTTTT. Its translation: CASSPREGTGELFF.

This clone was observed a single time. V is TRBV2 and J is TRBJ2-1, with a possible D match to TRBD2 (6 bases). There are 11 residues in the CDR3. Trimming removed 6 bases at V and 10 bases at J, with 10 bases between. From germline, CDR1 is SNHLY and CDR2 FYNNEI. The CDR3 coding sequence is TGTGCCAGCAGCAAACTAGCAGAGCAGTTCTTC. Its protein product is CASSKLAEQFF.

This chain joins TRBV6-5 and TRBJ2-5, with 9 bases lining up with TRBD2. J lost 7 bases, V lost 8 bases, and 14 bases had no gene match. The V gene's germline CDR1 is MNHEY and CDR2 SVGAGI. The CDR3 is 15 residues long. In nucleotides, the CDR3 is TGTGCCAGCGCGACAGGACTAGCGCTTGCAGCGACCCAGTACTTC. Its protein product is CASATGLALAATQYF.

The chain couples TRBV5-1 to TRBJ1-2; D uncertain. Per germline, CDR1 SGHRS and CDR2 YFSETQ. The CDR3 contains 12 residues. V shed 1 base and J shed 4 bases, with 5 bases lying between them. The CDR3 nucleotides read TGCGCCAGCAGCTTGATCGGCTATGGCTACACCTTC. Translated, it gives CASSLIGYGYTF.

The sample holds a few counts of this clone. This sequence joins TRBV20-1 and TRBJ2-1; no definite D call. V lost 6 bases and J lost 4, with 7 bases in between. The CDR3 extends over 11 amino acids. The germline V gene has CDR1 DFQATT and CDR2 SNEGSKA (reference sequence). CDR3 sequence: CSAQGYNEQFF. The CDR3 bases are TGCAGTGCCCAAGGGTACAATGAGCAGTTCTTC.

This clone was counted at least ten times. The V gene is TRBV19, the J gene TRBJ2-3, with 8 bases fitting TRBD2. V lost 4 bases, J lost 2 bases, and 8 bases stayed unmatched. Per germline, CDR1 LNHDA and CDR2 SQIVND (reference sequence). The CDR3 is made up of 16 amino acids. CDR3 DNA sequence: TGTGCCAGTAGTACCCAACTAGCGGCAAACACAGATACGCAGTATTTT. It yields the protein CASSTQLAANTDTQYF.

The chain uses TRBV27 and TRBJ2-7; a possible D gene is TRBD1 (5 bases). Between the trimmed V and J ends, which lost 2 bases and 7 bases, there was a span of 15 bases. From germline, CDR1 is MNHEY and CDR2 SMNVEV (reference sequence). CDR3 length: 14 amino acids. The CDR3 nucleotides are TGTGCCAGCAGTTTACACAGGAGAGTGTTTGAGCAGTACGTC. Translation: CASSLHRRVFEQYV.

The chain has TRBV9 and TRBJ1-3, with D unclear. V was pared by 4 bases and J by 0 bases, with 17 bases between. Germline V gives CDR1 SGDLS, CDR2 YYNGEE. CDR3 length: 17 residues. This chain's CDR3 is CASSPGWREDSGNTIYF. CDR3 in DNA: TGTGCCAGCAGCCCCGGATGGAGGGAGGACTCTGGAAACACCATATATTTT. Based on the CDR3 plus reference TRBV9 and TRBJ1-3, the full variable domain is DSGVTQTPKHLITATGQRVTLRCSPRSGDLSVYWYQQSLDQGLQFLIQYYNGEERAKGNILERFSAQQFPDLHSELNLSSLELGDSALYFCASSPGWREDSGNTIYFGEGSWLTVV.

The gene calls are TRBV19 and TRBJ1-5; D may be TRBD1 (6 bases). The CDR3 length is 12 residues. Trimming pared 8 bases from V and 5 bases from J, leaving 10 bases between. Germline V gene sequence: CDR1 LNHDA, CDR2 SQIVND (reference sequence). The CDR3 coding sequence is TGTGCCAGTGGGGGGGCGTATCAGCCCCAGCATTTT. This sequence encodes CASGGAYQPQHF.

The chain has TRBV18 and TRBJ2-2; 7 bases agree with TRBD2. The germline V gene encodes CDR1 KGHSH and CDR2 LQKENI. J gave up 1 base and V 3 bases, and 5 bases lay outside the gene matches. This CDR3 is 16 amino acids long. The CDR3 reads CASSPLLAMNTGELFF. CDR3 nucleotides: TGTGCCAGCTCACCGTTACTAGCGATGAACACCGGGGAGCTGTTTTTT. Combining the CDR3 with reference TRBV18 and TRBJ2-2 gives the whole variable domain NAGVMQNPRHLVRRRGQEARLRCSPMKGHSHVYWYRQLPEEGLKFMVYLQKENIIDESGMPKERFSAEFPKEGPSILRIQQVVRGDSAAYFCASSPLLAMNTGELFFGEGSRLTVL.